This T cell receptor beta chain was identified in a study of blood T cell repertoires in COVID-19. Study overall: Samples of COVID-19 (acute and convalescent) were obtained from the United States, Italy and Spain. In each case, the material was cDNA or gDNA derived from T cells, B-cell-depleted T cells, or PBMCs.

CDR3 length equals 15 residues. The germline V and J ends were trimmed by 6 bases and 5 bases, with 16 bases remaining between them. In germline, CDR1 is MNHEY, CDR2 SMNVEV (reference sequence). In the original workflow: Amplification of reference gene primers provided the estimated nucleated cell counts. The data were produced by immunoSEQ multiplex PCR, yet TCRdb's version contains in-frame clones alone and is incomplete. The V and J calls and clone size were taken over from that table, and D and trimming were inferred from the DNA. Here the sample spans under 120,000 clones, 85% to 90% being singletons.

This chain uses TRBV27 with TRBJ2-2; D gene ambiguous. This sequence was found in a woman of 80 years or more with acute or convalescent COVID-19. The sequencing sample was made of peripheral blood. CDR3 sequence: CASRLTASVTGELFF. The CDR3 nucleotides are TGTGCCAGCAGACTGACTGCCTCCGTTACCGGGGAGCTGTTTTTT.